The 3 T cell receptor beta chains reported below all come from one sample, sequenced in a study of blood T cell repertoires in COVID-19. This table comes from immunoSEQ multiplex PCR, and its TCRdb copy is limited to in-frame clones, with some not included. This sample carries some 83,000 clones, 86% of them seen once, and the ten largest clones take approximately 15%. Sequencing used peripheral blood. Source of these receptors: a man older than 75 in a cohort sampled during active COVID-19.

The rearrangement uses TRBV5-1 and TRBJ2-1; 10 bases agree with TRBD2. This CDR3 contains 18 residues. Germline lookup yields CDR1 SGHRS and CDR2 YFSETQ. After removal of 4 bases from V and 0 bases from J, the junction contained 10 bases not matched to a gene. The CDR3 region is CASSRAGLATSSYNEQFF. The CDR3, as DNA: TGCGCCAGCAGCCGTGCGGGACTAGCGACGAGCTCCTACAATGAGCAGTTCTTC.

The chain uses TRBV2 and TRBJ1-1; D call uncertain. CDR1 is SNHLY, CDR2 FYNNEI, per germline. V dropped 7 bases and J dropped 2 bases, with 11 bases sitting between them. This CDR3 has 13 residues. The CDR3 loop is CASTELENTEAFF. The DNA for the CDR3 is TGTGCCAGCACGGAGCTAGAAAACACTGAAGCTTTCTTT.

V is TRBV4-2 and J is TRBJ2-2; TRBD2 matches 10 bases. With 0 bases clipped from V and 4 bases from J, the junction kept 8 bases outside the gene matches. Germline CDR1 reads LGHNA; CDR2 reads YNFKEQ. The CDR3 contains 18 residues. The CDR3 region is CASSQDILAGDLTGELFF. The CDR3 DNA reads TGTGCCAGCAGCCAAGATATCCTAGCGGGGGACCTCACCGGGGAGCTGTTTTTT.